The present entry profiles one T cell receptor beta chain with its context. Its antigen is not identified. These data belong to a study of cytomegalovirus exposure and HLA in healthy donors. Notes on the study in general: The listing of 150 to 200 TCR beta chains classed them as cytomegalovirus-associated.

PCR involved 60 Vbeta and 13 Jbeta primers. TCRdb's copy holds only in-frame clones and misses some; the assay was immunoSEQ multiplex PCR. The sample includes some 120,000 clones, roughly 70% of them seen just once. This CDR3 spans 13 amino acids. After removal of 6 bases from V and 3 bases from J, the junction contained 3 bases not matched to a gene. Germline CDR1 and CDR2: MNHEY and SMNVEV (reference sequence). This clonotype was sampled from a man aged 35 to 55 in good health and CMV-seropositive. Sequenced material: PBMCs. The rearrangement links TRBV27 to TRBJ1-1; 8 nucleotides line up with TRBD1. CDR3 residues: CASRKTGDTEAFF. Here the CDR3 DNA reads TGTGCCAGCAGGAAGACAGGGGACACTGAAGCTTTCTTT.